The 3 T cell receptor beta chains listed next were all sequenced from one sample in a study of early T cells in non-severe SARS-CoV-2 infection. TCRdb re-derived calls from the 5' RACE reads in MiXCR, one entry per CDR3 protein. The table includes around 80,000 distinct CDR3 sequences, approximately 13% detected once. Sequenced sample: whole blood. These TCRs come from an adult who was a healthcare worker with PCR-confirmed SARS-CoV-2 infection or an uninfected control (not recorded which).

The rearrangement links TRBV5-1 to TRBJ2-1; no firm D call. Germline CDR1 reads SGHRS; CDR2 reads YFSETQ. The CDR3 runs to 13 residues. The ends were cut back, 0 bases at V and 5 bases at J, with 6 bases in the middle. In DNA, the CDR3 is TGCGCCAGCAGCTTGGTCCCCGACAATGAGCAGTTCTTC. Residues: CASSLVPDNEQFF.

The V call is TRBV12-3 or TRBV12-4, the J call TRBJ2-7; D gene ambiguous. V gave up 1 base and J gave up 9 bases, with 10 bases separating them. The CDR3 contains 12 residues. CDR3 nucleotides: TGTGCCAGCAGTTTAGGAACAGTCGGGCAGTACTTC. Amino acids: CASSLGTVGQYF.

This sequence joins TRBV6-6 and TRBJ2-3; TRBD2 matches at 8 bases. Germline loops: CDR1 MNHNY, CDR2 SVGAGI (reference sequence). The ends lost 2 bases at V and 5 bases at J; junction bases unmatched: 12. The CDR3 contains 17 residues. The CDR3 nucleotides are TGTGCCAGCAGTTACGGCATTCGCGGGGGGCCAGAAGATACGCAGTATTTT. It codes for CASSYGIRGGPEDTQYF.